The 15 T cell receptor beta chains listed next were all sequenced from one sample in a study of blood T cell repertoires in COVID-19. Profiled with immunoSEQ multiplex PCR; TCRdb holds only in-frame clones, not every one. The table includes over 250,000 clones, over 75% detected once. The sample comprised peripheral blood. The receptor source for this set is a woman in her 70s with acute or convalescent COVID-19.

CDR3 coding DNA: TGTGCCTGGAGCCCCGAGCGGGAGCGGGAGCAGTACTTC. Amino acid sequence: CAWSPEREREQYF. The chain couples TRBV30 to TRBJ2-7, with 8 bases matching TRBD2. Per the germline V gene, CDR1 is GTSNPN and CDR2 is SVGIG (reference sequence). J gave up 7 bases and V 3 bases, and 8 bases lay outside the gene matches. This CDR3 is 13 amino acids long.

This clone turned up a few times. The genes are TRBV19 and TRBJ1-2; TRBD1 matches at 9 bases. The CDR3 loop spans 13 amino acids. Germline V lookup: CDR1 LNHDA, CDR2 SQIVND (reference sequence). The V gene end was trimmed by 4 bases and the J gene end by 8 bases; junction bases not matched to a gene: 5. The CDR3 coding sequence is TGTGCCAGTAGTACGACAGGGGGGACGGGCTACACCTTC. As protein: CASSTTGGTGYTF.

This sequence joins TRBV2 and TRBJ2-3; D is unclear. The CDR3 is 16 residues long. The germline V and J ends were trimmed by 3 bases and 1 base, with 14 bases remaining between them. CDR1 and CDR2 (germline): SNHLY, FYNNEI. CDR3 residues: CASSEYRGVRTDTQYF. The CDR3 DNA reads as TGTGCCAGCAGTGAGTATCGCGGAGTCCGCACAGATACGCAGTATTTT.

The chain carries TRBV24-1 and TRBJ2-3; a weak D match, TRBD1 (7 bases). V lost 4 bases and J 6 bases, leaving 16 bases between the germline ends. Looked up from germline, CDR1 is KGHDR and CDR2 is SFDVKD. The CDR3 runs 15 residues. DNA of the CDR3: TGTGCCACCAGTGACCGACAGGGCGGGGTGGATACGCAGTATTTT. Residues: CATSDRQGGVDTQYF.

This chain connects TRBV6-5 to TRBJ1-1, with TRBD1 as a possible D gene (6 bases). Germline lookup yields CDR1 MNHEY and CDR2 SVGAGI. This CDR3 comprises 15 residues. With 7 bases removed from V and 3 bases from J, the gap between germline ends came to 18 bases. As DNA, the CDR3 is TGTGCCAGCAAGGGGTCCGAGGCAGGGGACACTGAAGCTTTCTTT. Translated: CASKGSEAGDTEAFF.

This clone was detected only once. The chain employs TRBV5-4 and TRBJ1-4; possibly TRBD1 for D (6 bases). Germline loops: CDR1 SGHNT, CDR2 YYREEE (reference sequence). V lost 4 bases to trimming and J lost 4 bases, with 14 bases between them. The CDR3 runs to 15 residues. CDR3 DNA sequence: TGTGCCAGCAGCCCGGGGGGCTCAGTTAATGAAAAACTGTTTTTT. Translation gives CASSPGGSVNEKLFF.

The chain uses TRBV15 and TRBJ2-7, with 7 nucleotides matching TRBD1. Losses at the gene ends were 0 bases for V and 5 bases for J; bases not matched to a gene: 10. Germline V CDR1 and CDR2: LNHNV, YYDKDF (reference sequence). This CDR3 is built from 16 residues. The CDR3 protein is CATSRDLPGGLHEQYF. CDR3 DNA: TGTGCCACCAGCAGAGATCTCCCAGGGGGTTTGCACGAGCAGTACTTC.

This chain uses TRBV5-1 with TRBJ2-5; 12 nucleotides agree with TRBD2. From germline, CDR1 is SGHRS and CDR2 YFSETQ. This CDR3 contains 14 residues. J was trimmed by 4 bases and V by 4 bases; bases with no gene match: 2. The DNA of the CDR3 is TGCGCCAGCAGCCCGGGACTAGCGGGAGAGACCCAGTACTTC. This sequence encodes CASSPGLAGETQYF.

This clone has only a few counts. The chain couples TRBV18 to TRBJ1-1; D gene uncertain. The CDR3 has 12 residues. With 3 bases removed from V and 0 bases from J, the gap between germline ends came to 2 bases. Germline loops: CDR1 KGHSH, CDR2 LQKENI. Here the CDR3 DNA reads TGTGCCAGCTCACCCATGAACACTGAAGCTTTCTTT. It codes for CASSPMNTEAFF. The full variable domain, rest sourced from reference TRBV18 and TRBJ1-1, is NAGVMQNPRHLVRRRGQEARLRCSPMKGHSHVYWYRQLPEEGLKFMVYLQKENIIDESGMPKERFSAEFPKEGPSILRIQQVVRGDSAAYFCASSPMNTEAFFGQGTRLTVV.

This clone turned up a few times. The CDR3 reads CASSQTAISQGRGTEAFF. CDR3 nucleotide sequence: TGTGCCAGCAGCCAGACGGCGATATCACAGGGAAGGGGGACTGAAGCTTTCTTT. V usage is TRBV3-1 (or the pseudogene TRBV3-2) and J usage is TRBJ1-1, with a possible D match to TRBD1 (6 bases). The CDR3 has 18 amino acids. The V end was cut by 3 bases, the J end by 5 bases, with 25 bases between. Germline V lookup: CDR1 LGHDT, CDR2 YNNKEL (reference sequence).

The table lists this clone with a count of one. The chain combines TRBV2 with TRBJ2-7; TRBD2 aligns across 11 bases. CDR1 is SNHLY and CDR2 is FYNNEI in the germline V gene. Trimming cost V 2 bases and J 10 bases; bases outside gene matches: 13. This CDR3 is 16 amino acids long. CDR3 residues: CASSEQKGTSGLGQYF. The CDR3 nucleotides read TGTGCCAGCAGTGAACAAAAAGGGACTAGCGGTCTCGGCCAGTACTTC.

The chain joins TRBV6-2 or TRBV6-3 to TRBJ1-5; D call uncertain. Germline V gene sequence: CDR1 MNHEY, CDR2 SVGEGT. The CDR3 has 14 amino acids. Trimming removed 6 bases at V and 4 bases at J, with 13 bases between. The CDR3 sequence: CASSSGRVNQPQHF. DNA for the CDR3: TGTGCCAGCAGCTCCGGGCGGGTTAATCAGCCCCAGCATTTT.

This clone was counted once. This chain joins TRBV7-2 and TRBJ1-1; tentatively, D is TRBD1 (5 bases). The germline CDR1 and CDR2 sequences are SGHTA and FQGNSA. V was pared by 3 bases and J by 0 bases, with 17 bases between. The CDR3 sequence is 17 residues long. The CDR3 DNA sequence: TGTGCCAGCAGCTTTGGCGGGGCAGCTCGACTGAACACTGAAGCTTTCTTT. As protein: CASSFGGAARLNTEAFF.

The chain recombines TRBV4-1 with TRBJ2-2, with a tentative D call TRBD1 (5 bases). Germline-derived CDR1 and CDR2 are MGHRA and YSYEKL. The CDR3 runs 16 residues. V shed 6 bases and J shed 6 bases, with 20 bases lying between them. The CDR3 nucleotides are TGCGCCAGCAGTTTAGTCCGGGCCCCAGGGTCCGGGGAGCTGTTTTTT. This translates into CASSLVRAPGSGELFF.

The chain has TRBV3-1 (or the pseudogene TRBV3-2) and TRBJ1-1; D perhaps matches TRBD1 (5 bases). The CDR3 is 16 residues long. Looked up from germline, CDR1 is LGHDT and CDR2 is YNNKEL (reference sequence). V was cut by 0 bases and J by 3 bases, with 14 bases left in between. The CDR3: CASSQDNGGLDTEAFF. In nucleotides, the CDR3 is TGTGCCAGCAGCCAAGATAACGGGGGATTGGACACTGAAGCTTTCTTT.